The entry below describes one TCR beta chain. Its antigen is not known. TCRdb fed the reads into MiXCR, producing one record per CDR3 protein. The profile shows about 830,000 distinct CDR3 sequences, about 31% of them singletons. This entry belongs to a study of T cell repertoires in cytomegalovirus infection. Study-level information: Public TCR beta signatures were indicative of both CMV infection and a matching HLA type. Study-level findings and limits: Identification of carriers of CMV plus the relevant HLA was performed using cumulative public TCR beta family frequency. Dominant in the ex vivo response were TCR beta clonotypes restricted by HLA-C and specific for CMV.

The CDR3 is 14 residues long. V was cut by 5 bases and J by 7 bases, with 15 bases left in between. CDR1 and CDR2 (germline): SGHVS, FQNEAQ. The J gene is TRBJ2-1, the V gene TRBV7-8; weak D call: TRBD2 (6 bases). The receptor's source is a human donor in good health (CMV status not recorded). Some clones in this sample may be carry-over from other donors' samples. The starting material was cultured CD8+ T cells from PBMCs, obtained from culture after CMV antigen stimulation. CDR3: CASSHPGLANEQFF. CDR3 nucleotide sequence: TGTGCCAGCAGCCACCCGGGGCTAGCGAATGAGCAGTTCTTC.